This T cell receptor (beta chain) was identified during a study of blood T cell repertoires in COVID-19. Study-wide context: PBMCs, B-cell-depleted T cells, or T cells were the source of the cDNA or gDNA that made up the material.

Per the study methods: Amplification with reference gene primers provided the estimates of nucleated cell counts. Libraries were prepared by immunoSEQ multiplex PCR; TCRdb keeps only in-frame clonotypes and omits some of them. The DNA gave D and trimming, while V, J and clone size come from that table. The sample carries some 150,000 clones, roughly 80% recorded once. The CDR3 is 15 amino acids. CDR1 is LNHDA and CDR2 is SQIVND in the germline V gene (reference sequence). The J segment lost 8 bases and the V segment lost 7 bases, leaving 13 bases of the junction unmatched. V is TRBV19 and J is TRBJ1-4; TRBD1 matches 7 bases. Source material: peripheral blood. This receptor was taken from an elderly man with acute or convalescent COVID-19. The CDR3 nucleotides read TGTGCCAGTAACGCAGTCCGGGACAGCAAAGAAAAACTGTTTTTT. This translates into CASNAVRDSKEKLFF.